Shown below are 22 T cell receptor beta chains from a single sample sequenced in a study of a mutant IDH1 vaccine in newly diagnosed glioma. Specified time point: baseline, week 1 (first vaccination visit). Treatment specified: pre-vaccination baseline after standard-of-care therapy. Assay: immunoSEQ multiplex PCR; the TCRdb copy retains only in-frame clones and omits some. The data contain about 33,000 clones, 88% of them singletons. The specimen was PBMCs, collected from a glioma patient treated with radiotherapy, temozolomide or both. The receptor set was obtained from a woman in her thirties or forties with glioma.

The sample holds a few counts of this clone. The V and J genes are TRBV4-3 and TRBJ1-2, with 8 bases matching TRBD1. The CDR3 runs 16 residues. CDR1 is LGHNA, CDR2 YSLEER, per germline. V gave up 4 bases and J gave up 4 bases; unmatched junction bases: 11. CDR3 sequence: CASSLGTAQGAYGYTF. CDR3 nucleotide sequence: TGCGCCAGCAGCCTGGGGACAGCCCAGGGGGCCTATGGCTACACCTTC.

The rearrangement links TRBV10-3 to TRBJ2-1; D gene ambiguous. The germline gives CDR1 ENHRY, CDR2 SYGVKD. The V gene lost 6 bases and the J gene lost 9 bases, with 9 bases spanning the gap. The CDR3 spans 11 residues. CDR3 DNA sequence: TGTGCCATCAGCTTAGGTACTGAGCAGTTCTTC. The encoded protein is CAISLGTEQFF.

The J gene is TRBJ2-7, the V gene TRBV7-6, with D unresolved. V was pared by 3 bases and J by 3 bases, with 6 bases between. CDR1 and CDR2 (germline): SGHVS, FNYEAQ. This CDR3 comprises 12 residues. The CDR3 here is CASSLPGYEQYF. The CDR3 bases are TGTGCCAGCAGCTTGCCTGGCTACGAGCAGTACTTC. Full variable domain (rest looked up from reference TRBV7-6 and TRBJ2-7): GAGVSQSPRYKVTKRGQDVALRCDPISGHVSLYWYRQALGQGPEFLTYFNYEAQQDKSGLPNDRFSAERPEGSISTLTIQRTEQRDSAMYRCASSLPGYEQYFGPGTRLTVT.

The chain recombines TRBV29-1 with TRBJ1-1; D is ambiguous. CDR3 length: 13 amino acids. Germline V gives CDR1 SQVTM, CDR2 ANQGSEA. V lost 0 bases and J lost 0, with 5 bases in between. The CDR3, as DNA: TGCAGCGTTGAAGAAACCCTGAACACTGAAGCTTTCTTT. It encodes CSVEETLNTEAFF.

The chain links TRBV5-1 to TRBJ2-1; perhaps TRBD1 as D (5 bases). Looked up from germline, CDR1 is SGHRS and CDR2 is YFSETQ. The CDR3 is 13 residues long. V lost 7 bases to trimming and J lost 7 bases, with 15 bases between them. The CDR3 is CASGVVGANEQFF. As DNA, the CDR3 is TGCGCCAGCGGCGTCGTAGGGGCGAATGAGCAGTTCTTC. Looking up the rest from reference TRBV5-1 and TRBJ2-1 gives the full variable domain: KAGVTQTPRYLIKTRGQQVTLSCSPISGHRSVSWYQQTPGQGLQFLFEYFSETQRNKGNFPGRFSGRQFSNSRSEMNVSTLELGDSALYLCASGVVGANEQFFGPGTRLTVL.

The genes are TRBV5-6 and TRBJ1-2; 7 nucleotides match TRBD1. Germline trimming cut 4 bases from V and 1 base from J; bases unmatched to any gene: 10. The germline V gene has CDR1 SGHDT and CDR2 YYEEEE. The CDR3 spans 16 residues. This chain's CDR3 is CASSPNRDRRNYGYTF. The DNA of the CDR3 is TGTGCCAGCAGCCCGAACCGGGACAGACGTAACTATGGCTACACCTTC.

The gene calls are TRBV6-5 and TRBJ1-2, with D possibly matching TRBD1 (5 bases). Per germline, CDR1 MNHEY and CDR2 SVGAGI. This CDR3 contains 13 residues. V lost 4 bases, J lost 6 bases, and 12 bases lay in between. The CDR3: CASSSQGGNGYTF. The CDR3 nucleotides are TGTGCCAGCAGTTCCCAGGGAGGGAATGGCTACACCTTC.

The gene calls are TRBV5-4 and TRBJ2-7, with D possibly TRBD1 on 6 matching bases. CDR3 size: 15 residues. V lost 0 bases to trimming and J lost 0 bases, with 10 bases between them. CDR1 is SGHNT, CDR2 YYREEE, per germline (reference sequence). CDR3 nucleotides: TGTGCCAGCAGCTTGGATCAGGGGAGCTCCTACGAGCAGTACTTC. Translated: CASSLDQGSSYEQYF.

V is TRBV29-1 and J is TRBJ1-1; D is perhaps TRBD1 (6 bases). The CDR3 consists of 13 residues. Germline V CDR1 and CDR2: SQVTM, ANQGSEA. Trimming shortened V by 8 bases and J by 0 bases, and 13 bases separated the two germline ends. The CDR3 loop reads CSYSQGLNTEAFF. The CDR3, as DNA: TGCAGCTACTCTCAGGGGCTGAACACTGAAGCTTTCTTT.

This chain joins TRBV6-6 and TRBJ2-5; D gene uncertain. Germline V lookup: CDR1 MNHNY, CDR2 SVGAGI (reference sequence). The V and J ends lost 0 bases and 2 bases respectively, with 7 bases between them. This CDR3 has 14 amino acids. The CDR3 protein is CASSYSGGQETQYF. CDR3 bases: TGTGCCAGCAGTTACTCGGGCGGACAAGAGACCCAGTACTTC.

The V and J genes are TRBV5-4 and TRBJ2-1; 8 bases line up with TRBD2. V lost 5 bases to trimming and J lost 4 bases; unmatched junction nucleotides: 5. The germline gives CDR1 SGHNT, CDR2 YYREEE (reference sequence). The CDR3 covers 14 residues. CDR3 sequence reads: CASSWLAGYNEQFF. CDR3 bases: TGTGCCAGCAGTTGGTTAGCGGGGTACAATGAGCAGTTCTTC. Together with reference TRBV5-4 and TRBJ2-1, the CDR3 gives the full variable domain: ETGVTQSPTHLIKTRGQQVTLRCSSQSGHNTVSWYQQALGQGPQFIFQYYREEENGRGNFPPRFSGLQFPNYSSELNVNALELDDSALYLCASSWLAGYNEQFFGPGTRLTVL.

The V gene is TRBV2, the J gene TRBJ1-5; unclear D gene. The ends were cut back, 5 bases at V and 4 bases at J, with 9 bases in the middle. This CDR3 has 13 amino acids. Germline CDR1 and CDR2: SNHLY and FYNNEI. CDR3 sequence reads: CASSIGPNQPQHF. The CDR3 DNA is TGTGCCAGCAGTATCGGGCCTAATCAGCCCCAGCATTTT.

This chain uses TRBV7-9 with TRBJ1-1; D is ambiguous. V lost 5 bases and J 1 base, leaving 17 bases between the germline ends. In germline, CDR1 is SEHNR, CDR2 FQNEAQ (reference sequence). The CDR3 has 16 amino acids. CDR3 sequence: CASSPANGQTNTEAFF. The CDR3 bases are TGTGCCAGCAGCCCTGCTAATGGGCAGACGAACACTGAAGCTTTCTTT.

The chain links TRBV7-9 to TRBJ1-1; D remains ambiguous. Between the trimmed V and J ends, which lost 1 base and 4 bases, there was a span of 10 bases. Per germline, CDR1 SEHNR and CDR2 FQNEAQ (reference sequence). This CDR3 has 14 residues. The chain's CDR3 is CASSLDPAATEAFF. DNA for the CDR3: TGTGCCAGCAGCTTAGACCCGGCGGCCACTGAAGCTTTCTTT. Variable domain in full (rest from reference TRBV7-9 and TRBJ1-1): DTGVSQNPRHKITKRGQNVTFRCDPISEHNRLYWYRQTLGQGPEFLTYFQNEAQLEKSRLLSDRFSAERPKGSFSTLEIQRTEQGDSAMYLCASSLDPAATEAFFGQGTRLTVV.

V is TRBV29-1 and J is TRBJ2-5, with TRBD1 as a possible D gene (6 bases). There are 11 residues in the CDR3. Trimming shortened V by 6 bases and J by 5 bases, and 10 bases separated the two germline ends. Germline V lookup: CDR1 SQVTM, CDR2 ANQGSEA. Here the CDR3 reads CSVSDRETQYF. The CDR3 DNA reads TGCAGCGTCTCTGACAGGGAGACCCAGTACTTC. Filled out from reference TRBV29-1 and TRBJ2-5, the complete variable domain reads SAVISQKPSRDICQRGTSLTIQCQVDSQVTMMFWYRQQPGQSLTLIATANQGSEATYESGFVIDKFPISRPNLTFSTLTVSNMSPEDSSIYLCSVSDRETQYFGPGTRLLVL.

This chain joins TRBV5-1 and TRBJ1-2, with D perhaps TRBD1 (5 bases). Germline CDR1 SGHRS, CDR2 YFSETQ. Between the trimmed V and J ends, which lost 0 bases and 6 bases, there was a span of 15 bases. This CDR3 is built from 15 residues. The CDR3 DNA is TGCGCCAGCAGCTTGGTCGGGCAGGGAGGGAATGGCTACACCTTC. It yields the protein CASSLVGQGGNGYTF.

This chain connects TRBV10-3 to TRBJ1-4; no clear D. The CDR3 is 13 residues long. The V and J ends lost 6 bases and 7 bases respectively, with 12 bases between them. Germline assignment: CDR1 ENHRY and CDR2 SYGVKD. CDR3 in amino acids: CAIRGDNFEKLFF. The CDR3, as DNA: TGTGCCATCAGGGGAGACAACTTTGAAAAACTGTTTTTT.

Worth noting for this clone: Compared with germline, one end of the junction differs, possibly owing to a read error. V and J are TRBV6-4 and TRBJ1-2; D uncertain. Germline-derived CDR1 and CDR2 are MRHNA and SNTAGT. CDR3 size: 12 residues. The CDR3 DNA sequence: TGTGCCAGCAGTGACCCCTATACCCGCCGTTACTTC. This encodes CASSDPYTRRYF.

The chain links TRBV5-4 to TRBJ2-7; D may be TRBD2 (7 bases). The CDR3 is 17 residues long. Trimming left V 0 bases short and J 4 bases short, with 20 bases between. CDR1 is SGHNT, CDR2 YYREEE, per germline (reference sequence). CDR3 residues: CASSLGASRGGLYEQYF. The CDR3 DNA sequence: TGTGCCAGCAGCTTGGGGGCGTCGAGGGGGGGCTTGTACGAGCAGTACTTC.

This clone has a handful of counts. The J gene is TRBJ1-3, the V gene TRBV2; D uncertain. CDR1 and CDR2 (germline): SNHLY, FYNNEI. The CDR3 is made up of 12 amino acids. V lost 9 bases and J 0 bases, leaving 6 bases between the germline ends. The CDR3 loop reads CASHLSGNTIYF. The CDR3 region has the DNA TGTGCCAGTCACCTCTCTGGAAACACCATATATTTT. Together with reference TRBV2 and TRBJ1-3, the CDR3 gives the full variable domain: EPEVTQTPSHQVTQMGQEVILRCVPISNHLYFYWYRQILGQKVEFLVSFYNNEISEKSEIFDDQFSVERPDGSNFTLKIRSTKLEDSAMYFCASHLSGNTIYFGEGSWLTVV.

This clone was seen a handful of times. The rearrangement links TRBV5-1 to TRBJ1-1; TRBD1 aligns across 8 bases. This CDR3 has 15 amino acids. Losses at the gene ends were 5 bases for V and 0 bases for J; bases not matched to a gene: 6. In germline, CDR1 is SGHRS, CDR2 YFSETQ. This chain's CDR3 is CASRTGDQLNTEAFF. CDR3 coding DNA: TGCGCCAGCAGGACAGGGGACCAACTGAACACTGAAGCTTTCTTT.

This chain links TRBV6-6 with TRBJ1-2; 8 nucleotides agree with TRBD1. The CDR3 is made up of 13 amino acids. CDR1 and CDR2 (germline): MNHNY, SVGAGI (reference sequence). V lost 6 bases and J lost 4; bases outside the gene matches: 4. The CDR3 loop reads CASSRDRPYGYTF. DNA of the CDR3: TGTGCCAGCAGCCGGGACAGGCCCTATGGCTACACCTTC.